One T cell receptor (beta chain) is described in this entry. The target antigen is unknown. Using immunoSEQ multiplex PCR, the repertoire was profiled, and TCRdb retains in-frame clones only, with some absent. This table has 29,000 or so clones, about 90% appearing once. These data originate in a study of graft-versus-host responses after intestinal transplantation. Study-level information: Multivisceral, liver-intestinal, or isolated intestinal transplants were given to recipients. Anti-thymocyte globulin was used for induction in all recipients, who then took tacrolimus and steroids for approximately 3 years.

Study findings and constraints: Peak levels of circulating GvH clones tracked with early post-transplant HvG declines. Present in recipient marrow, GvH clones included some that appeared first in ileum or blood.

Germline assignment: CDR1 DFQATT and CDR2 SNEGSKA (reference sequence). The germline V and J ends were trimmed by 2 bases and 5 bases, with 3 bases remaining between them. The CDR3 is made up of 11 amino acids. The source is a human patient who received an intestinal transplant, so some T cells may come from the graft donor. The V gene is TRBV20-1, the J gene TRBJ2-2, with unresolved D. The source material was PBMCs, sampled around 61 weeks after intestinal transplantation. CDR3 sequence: CSARPTGELFF. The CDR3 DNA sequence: TGCAGTGCTAGACCGACCGGGGAGCTGTTTTTT.